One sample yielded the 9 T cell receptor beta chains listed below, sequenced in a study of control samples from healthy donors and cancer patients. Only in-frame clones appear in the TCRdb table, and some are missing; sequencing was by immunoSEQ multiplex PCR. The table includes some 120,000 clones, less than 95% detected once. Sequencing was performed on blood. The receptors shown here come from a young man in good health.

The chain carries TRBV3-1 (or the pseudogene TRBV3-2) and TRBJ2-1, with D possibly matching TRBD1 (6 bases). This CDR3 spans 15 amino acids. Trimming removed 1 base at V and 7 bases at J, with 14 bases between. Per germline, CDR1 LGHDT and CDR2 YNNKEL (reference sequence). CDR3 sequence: CASSQVSGAWNEQFF. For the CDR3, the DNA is TGTGCCAGCAGCCAAGTGTCAGGGGCTTGGAATGAGCAGTTCTTC.

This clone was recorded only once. For the CDR3, the DNA is TGTGCCAGTAGTATGGGTGGGACAACCTACGAGCAGTACTTC. This translates into CASSMGGTTYEQYF. The V gene is TRBV19, the J gene TRBJ2-7; a possible D gene is TRBD1 (6 bases). Per germline, CDR1 LNHDA and CDR2 SQIVND (reference sequence). Trimming pared 3 bases from V and 2 bases from J, leaving 11 bases between. The CDR3 spans 14 residues.

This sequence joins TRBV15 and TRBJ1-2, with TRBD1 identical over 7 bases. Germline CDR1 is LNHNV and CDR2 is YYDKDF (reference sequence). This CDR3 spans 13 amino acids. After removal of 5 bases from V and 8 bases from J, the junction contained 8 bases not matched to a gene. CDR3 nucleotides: TGTGCCACCAGCGAGGAGGGGGCGCGGGGCTACACCTTC. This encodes CATSEEGARGYTF. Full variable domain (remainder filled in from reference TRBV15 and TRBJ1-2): DAMVIQNPRYQVTQFGKPVTLSCSQTLNHNVMYWYQQKSSQAPKLLFHYYDKDFNNEADTPDNFQSRRPNTSFCFLDIRSPGLGDTAMYLCATSEEGARGYTFGSGTRLTVV.

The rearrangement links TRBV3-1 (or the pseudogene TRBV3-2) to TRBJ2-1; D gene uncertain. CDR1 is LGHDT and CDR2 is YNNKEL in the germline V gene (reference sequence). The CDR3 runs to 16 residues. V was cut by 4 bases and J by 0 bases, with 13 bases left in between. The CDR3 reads CASSLTSGASYNEQFF. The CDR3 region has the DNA TGTGCCAGCAGCCTAACGTCGGGCGCCTCCTACAATGAGCAGTTCTTC.

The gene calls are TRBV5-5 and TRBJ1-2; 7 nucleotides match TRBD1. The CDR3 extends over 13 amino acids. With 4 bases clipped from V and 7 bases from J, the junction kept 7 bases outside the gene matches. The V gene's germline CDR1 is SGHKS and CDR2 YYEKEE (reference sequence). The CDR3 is CASSLTGDSGYTF. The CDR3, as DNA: TGTGCCAGCAGCCTTACAGGGGACTCTGGCTACACCTTC.

Here the CDR3 reads CASNRRPGTGVWQPQHF. The CDR3 DNA reads TGTGCCAGTAACCGAAGACCCGGGACAGGGGTTTGGCAGCCCCAGCATTTT. This chain uses TRBV19 with TRBJ1-5; 10 bases are a match to TRBD1. The CDR3 runs to 17 residues. Germline CDR1 is LNHDA and CDR2 is SQIVND (reference sequence). V lost 7 bases, J lost 7 bases, and 16 bases stayed unmatched.

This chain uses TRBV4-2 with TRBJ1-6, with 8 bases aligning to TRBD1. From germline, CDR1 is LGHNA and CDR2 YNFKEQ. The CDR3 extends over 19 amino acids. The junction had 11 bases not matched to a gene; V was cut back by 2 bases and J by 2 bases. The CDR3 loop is CASSQHNLQGVPYNSPLHF. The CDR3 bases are TGTGCCAGCAGCCAACACAACTTACAGGGGGTCCCCTATAATTCACCCCTCCACTTT.

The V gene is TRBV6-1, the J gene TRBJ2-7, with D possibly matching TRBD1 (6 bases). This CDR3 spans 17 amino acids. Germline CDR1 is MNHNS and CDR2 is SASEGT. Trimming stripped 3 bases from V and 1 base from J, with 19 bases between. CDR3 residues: CASSEGYRDTKSYEQYF. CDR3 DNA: TGTGCCAGCAGTGAGGGGTACCGGGACACGAAGTCCTACGAGCAGTACTTC.

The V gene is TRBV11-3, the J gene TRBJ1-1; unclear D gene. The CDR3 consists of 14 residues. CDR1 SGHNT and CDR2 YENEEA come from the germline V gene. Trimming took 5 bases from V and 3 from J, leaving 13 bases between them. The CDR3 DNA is TGTGCCAGCAGCCCGCATCCAAGGGACACTGAAGCTTTCTTT. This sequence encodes CASSPHPRDTEAFF.